The sequence of this T cell receptor beta chain was determined in a study of spatial heterogeneity in lung cancer. Study-wide context: When available, follow-up PBMC samples taken a median of approximately two years after resection were sequenced.

In its sample, this clonotype was seen many times. One entry per CDR3 protein results from TCRdb running MiXCR on the 5' RACE reads. The table lists 50,000 to 60,000 distinct CDR3 sequences, less than 9% of them singletons. This CDR3 has 14 residues. Per the germline V gene, CDR1 is MNHEY and CDR2 is SVGAGI. The ends lost 5 bases at V and 2 bases at J; junction bases unmatched: 4. The time point was: blood at routine non-recurrence follow-up after resection. Frozen PBMC, nontumor lung or tumor provided whole RNA, which was sequenced unsorted. The chain combines TRBV6-5 with TRBJ2-5; TRBD1 agrees at 8 bases. The clonotype comes from a female donor with early-stage non-small cell lung cancer. Specimen: PBMCs, collected at follow-up. The CDR3 DNA follows: TGTGCCAGCAGTAACGACAGGGGACAAGAGACCCAGTACTTC. This gives the protein CASSNDRGQETQYF.